This passage covers 19 T cell receptor beta chains from one sample sequenced in a study of blood T cell repertoires in COVID-19. Assay used: immunoSEQ multiplex PCR; TCRdb lists only in-frame clones, some missing. In the table there are nearly 350,000 clones, about nine tenths of which are singletons. Sequences were obtained from peripheral blood. The receptors shown here come from a woman between 65 and 79 years old with COVID-19, enrolled during active disease.

The chain links TRBV2 to TRBJ2-7, with 8 nucleotides matching TRBD1. The ends lost 5 bases at V and 6 bases at J; junction bases unmatched: 6. Germline V gene data show CDR1 as SNHLY and CDR2 as FYNNEI. This CDR3 spans 13 amino acids. CDR3 sequence (DNA): TGTGCCAGCAGTCGGGACAGGAGTTTCGAGCAGTACTTC. Encoded protein: CASSRDRSFEQYF.

CDR3 amino acids: CASSLTSGGTTDTQYF. The CDR3 DNA sequence: TGTGCCAGCAGTTTGACTAGCGGGGGGACCACAGATACGCAGTATTTT. The V and J genes are TRBV6-6 and TRBJ2-3, with 13 bases aligning to TRBD2. This CDR3 is built from 16 residues. The J segment lost 2 bases and the V segment lost 4 bases, leaving 3 bases of the junction unmatched. Germline V CDR1 and CDR2: MNHNY, SVGAGI (reference sequence).

Here the CDR3 DNA reads TGTGCCACTCGGACAGCTCCTGGAAACACCATATATTTT. Its translation: CATRTAPGNTIYF. The chain has TRBV19 and TRBJ1-3; a weak D match, TRBD1 (6 bases). Trimming cost V 10 bases and J 2 bases, with 12 bases left between them. This CDR3 comprises 13 residues. Germline V CDR1 and CDR2: LNHDA, SQIVND (reference sequence).

The rearrangement uses TRBV24-1 and TRBJ2-7; 7 nucleotides align to TRBD1. Germline values: CDR1 KGHDR, CDR2 SFDVKD. The CDR3 length is 16 residues. J was trimmed by 1 base and V by 4 bases; bases with no gene match: 9. DNA for the CDR3: TGTGCCACCAGTGACAGGGGGAAGTTGGCGTCCTACGAGCAGTACTTC. It encodes CATSDRGKLASYEQYF.

This clone has only one observation. The chain uses TRBV29-1 and TRBJ1-1; 10 bases fit TRBD1. This CDR3 region has 16 residues. The germline CDR1 and CDR2 sequences are SQVTM and ANQGSEA. Losses at the gene ends were 4 bases for V and 1 base for J; bases not matched to a gene: 9. This CDR3 reads CSVVGGQGSRNTEAFF. The CDR3 DNA reads TGCAGCGTTGTGGGGGGACAGGGGTCGAGGAACACTGAAGCTTTCTTT. The variable domain in full, with the rest retrieved from reference TRBV29-1 and TRBJ1-1, is SAVISQKPSRDICQRGTSLTIQCQVDSQVTMMFWYRQQPGQSLTLIATANQGSEATYESGFVIDKFPISRPNLTFSTLTVSNMSPEDSSIYLCSVVGGQGSRNTEAFFGQGTRLTVV.

J is TRBJ1-1 and V is TRBV18; TRBD1 is a possible D gene (6 bases). CDR1 and CDR2 (germline): KGHSH, LQKENI. V lost 5 bases to trimming and J lost 1 base, with 11 bases between them. This CDR3 comprises 14 residues. CDR3: CASSRDTGNTEAFF. The DNA for the CDR3 is TGTGCCAGCTCAAGGGACACCGGGAACACTGAAGCTTTCTTT.

The rearrangement links TRBV6-2 or TRBV6-3 to TRBJ1-1; D is perhaps TRBD1 (6 bases). Per the germline V gene, CDR1 is MNHEY and CDR2 is SVGEGT. The CDR3 has 14 amino acids. Trimming removed 5 bases at V and 0 bases at J, with 10 bases between. CDR3 nucleotides: TGTGCCAGCAGTCCCGGGACATTGAACACTGAAGCTTTCTTT. Its protein product is CASSPGTLNTEAFF.

This rearrangement joins TRBV28 to TRBJ1-2; D is unclear. The CDR3 extends over 12 amino acids. Trimming left V 4 bases short and J 4 bases short, with 7 bases between. Germline-derived CDR1 and CDR2 are MDHEN and SYDVKM. The chain's CDR3 is CASSSGIYGYTF. The CDR3 DNA reads TGTGCCAGCAGTTCGGGGATCTATGGCTACACCTTC.

This chain links TRBV21-1 with TRBJ2-5; TRBD1 is taken as the D call from the table, unchecked against the DNA. TRBV21-1 is labeled a pseudogene. This CDR3 has 17 amino acids. This chain's CDR3 is CASSPRGDRATGETQYF. In DNA, the CDR3 is TGTGCCAGCAGCCCTAGAGGCGACAGGGCCACGGGGGAGACCCAGTACTTC.

This chain joins TRBV3-1 (or the pseudogene TRBV3-2) and TRBJ2-7; tentative D call: TRBD2 (6 bases). V was cut by 1 base and J by 4 bases, with 17 bases left in between. Germline assignment: CDR1 LGHDT and CDR2 YNNKEL (reference sequence). CDR3 length: 16 residues. CDR3 residues: CASSQVTRLGRYEQYF. The CDR3 DNA reads TGTGCCAGCAGCCAAGTGACCCGACTGGGGAGGTACGAGCAGTACTTC.

V and J are TRBV2 and TRBJ1-5; the D is unclear. Germline loops: CDR1 SNHLY, CDR2 FYNNEI. The CDR3 runs 13 residues. V was pared by 4 bases and J by 1 base, with 5 bases between. The CDR3 here is CASSGRSNQPQHF. CDR3 bases: TGTGCCAGCAGTGGCCGGAGCAATCAGCCCCAGCATTTT.

The genes are TRBV18 and TRBJ1-2, with 7 bases identical to TRBD1. After removal of 0 bases from V and 8 bases from J, the junction contained 9 bases not matched to a gene. Germline CDR1 and CDR2: KGHSH and LQKENI. The CDR3 sequence is 15 residues long. CDR3: CASSPPGQTLGGYTF. CDR3 nucleotides: TGTGCCAGCTCACCACCGGGACAGACTTTGGGGGGCTACACCTTC. Full variable domain (remainder filled in from reference TRBV18 and TRBJ1-2): NAGVMQNPRHLVRRRGQEARLRCSPMKGHSHVYWYRQLPEEGLKFMVYLQKENIIDESGMPKERFSAEFPKEGPSILRIQQVVRGDSAAYFCASSPPGQTLGGYTFGSGTRLTVV.

The genes are TRBV5-1 and TRBJ2-3; a possible D gene is TRBD2 (5 bases). V dropped 0 bases and J dropped 4 bases, with 9 bases sitting between them. Germline V gives CDR1 SGHRS, CDR2 YFSETQ. There are 14 residues in the CDR3. CDR3 coding DNA: TGCGCCAGCAGCTTGGAAGGTAGCGCAGATACGCAGTATTTT. Residues: CASSLEGSADTQYF.

This clone was seen more than once but under ten times. This chain connects TRBV2 to TRBJ2-7; TRBD2 might be the D (5 bases). The length of the CDR3 is 14 residues. The V gene lost 5 bases and the J gene lost 3 bases, with 14 bases spanning the gap. Looked up from germline, CDR1 is SNHLY and CDR2 is FYNNEI. In DNA form, the CDR3 reads TGTGCCAGCAGTAGGACTTATTTAGACTACGAGCAGTACTTC. Translating gives CASSRTYLDYEQYF.

V is TRBV5-6 and J is TRBJ1-6; 7 bases are a match to TRBD1. This CDR3 is built from 14 residues. V lost 6 bases, J lost 9 bases, and 9 bases stayed unmatched. CDR1 and CDR2 (germline): SGHDT, YYEEEE. Written as DNA, the CDR3 is TGTGCCAGCAATGCCGGGACAGCTTTTTCACCCCTCCACTTT. It translates to CASNAGTAFSPLHF.

The rearrangement uses TRBV28 and TRBJ2-3, with a weak D call TRBD1 (6 bases). The CDR3 runs to 13 residues. CDR1 is MDHEN and CDR2 is SYDVKM in the germline V gene. Deletions cut 7 bases from V and 6 bases from J, with 14 bases between. The CDR3 loop is CASTLQGPDTQYF. For the CDR3, the DNA is TGTGCCAGCACCCTCCAGGGGCCGGATACGCAGTATTTT. The full variable domain, in which reference TRBV28 and TRBJ2-3 provide the parts outside the CDR3, is DVKVTQSSRYLVKRTGEKVFLECVQDMDHENMFWYRQDPGLGLRLIYFSYDVKMKEKGDIPEGYSVSREKKERFSLILESASTNQTSMYLCASTLQGPDTQYFGPGTRLTVL.

V and J are TRBV19 and TRBJ2-6; no definite D call. This CDR3 contains 14 residues. With 6 bases removed from V and 0 bases from J, the gap between germline ends came to 6 bases. CDR1 and CDR2 (germline): LNHDA, SQIVND (reference sequence). Here the CDR3 reads CASRSRSGANVLTF. The CDR3 bases are TGTGCCAGTAGATCGCGCTCTGGGGCCAACGTCCTGACTTTC.

The chain couples TRBV19 to TRBJ1-1; no definite D call. Germline assignment: CDR1 LNHDA and CDR2 SQIVND (reference sequence). V dropped 3 bases and J dropped 0 bases, with 8 bases sitting between them. This CDR3 contains 14 residues. This CDR3 is CASSIGVMNTEAFF. As DNA, the CDR3 is TGTGCCAGTAGTATCGGGGTTATGAACACTGAAGCTTTCTTT.

The gene calls are TRBV27 and TRBJ1-5; no definite D call. The germline CDR1 and CDR2 sequences are MNHEY and SMNVEV (reference sequence). The CDR3 has 13 residues. Trimming removed 6 bases at V and 7 bases at J, with 13 bases between. As DNA, the CDR3 is TGTGCCAGCAGGCTGCTGTGGGCACAGCCCCAGCATTTT. As protein: CASRLLWAQPQHF.